The present T cell receptor beta chain was sequenced within a study of blood T cell repertoires in COVID-19. On the study more broadly: Samples taken during acute and convalescent COVID-19 were collected in the United States, Italy and Spain. T cells, B-cell-depleted T cells, or PBMCs supplied cDNA or gDNA.

The germline V and J ends were trimmed by 7 bases and 3 bases, with 14 bases remaining between them. This CDR3 is 14 amino acids long. Germline CDR1 reads SGHRS; CDR2 reads YFSETQ. This clone was counted only a few times. Sequenced by immunoSEQ multiplex PCR; TCRdb stores in-frame clones only, minus some. Of roughly 200,000 clones listed, around 80% were seen once; the top ten hold roughly 8.7%. The TCR comes from a man aged 35 to 55 with active or convalescent COVID-19. Material for sequencing was peripheral blood. The gene calls are TRBV5-1 and TRBJ2-1; D is possibly TRBD2 (6 bases). The CDR3 spells CASSTAGGYNEQFF. In DNA, the CDR3 is TGCGCCAGCTCGACAGCCGGGGGCTACAATGAGCAGTTCTTC.